This TCR beta chain was recovered during a study of identical twins (TCRdb year 2016). Background for the entire study: To test whether fetal clonotypes persist, this study deep-sequenced TCR alpha and beta repertoires from monozygotic twins, from unrelated adults of various ages, and from cord blood. To rule out contamination, the twin experiments were replicated at different times with different library preparation protocols.

From a lookup of the germline V gene, CDR1 and CDR2 are SGHTA and FQGNSA. V was cut back by 0 bases and J by 6 bases, leaving a gap of 23 bases between them. The CDR3 holds 18 amino acids from the cysteine to the phenylalanine. Left in the record is the CDR3 DNA by itself, 54 bases read in frame from the first base. This clonotype was seen repeatedly, ten times or more. The clone's antigen remains unknown. Per-base quality was not reported, and no clone a single base away is much larger than it. Results and caveats for the whole study, not just this receptor: Compared with coincidental sharing between unrelated individuals, out-of-frame TCR alpha sequences shared between twins showed an excess of sequences with low generation probability. Out-of-frame TCR alpha sharing in monozygotic twins was systematically underestimated by recombination models, whereas sharing between unrelated individuals was in agreement with the recombination models. Zero-insertion analyses could be partly confounded by invariant T cells such as MAIT and iNKT, although diverse VJ usage argued against such confounding for most clonotypes. Fewer insertions were carried by abundant cord blood beta clonotypes; a weaker similar trend was observed in young adult naive repertoires, while no such trend was observed in memory repertoires. Because the same donors could not be followed over many years, conclusions were based on cross-sectional statistical analysis. In beta out-of-frame sequences, excess twin sharing was weaker, because having fewer shared sequences lowered the signal-to-noise ratio.

Only healthy Caucasian donors were included. Three pairs of female monozygotic twins, all aged roughly 18 to 30 years, made up the twin cohort. The RNA used for TCR libraries was isolated from peripheral blood mononuclear cells. Libraries came from 5' RACE. TCRdb shows the sequencer as Illumina HiSeq 2000. Template switching introduced a universal primer binding site; the final cDNA contained a unique molecular identifier, enabling accurate counting of TCR cDNA molecules. Specific primers in the conserved constant-segment region were used to synthesize first-strand cDNA for TCR alpha and beta chains. To control for contamination, every cDNA library was double barcoded, receiving both a SMART-Mk sample barcode and Illumina barcodes. TruSeq adapter sequences along with Illumina sample barcodes were introduced in two successive PCR steps. The TCR alpha and beta cDNA libraries were sequenced on the Illumina HiSeq platform using custom primers. On the study's bioinformatics: Unique molecular identifiers were extracted from raw reads with MiGEC, and CDR3 positions were determined with MiXCR. Recombination models were inferred per individual with the repgenHMM and IGoR tools using an EM algorithm. The analysis of shared clonotypes was done with the tcR package in R, with sharing normalized by the product of cloneset sizes. Out-of-frame nonproductive sequences were analyzed to study raw recombination free of thymic and clonal selection effects. TCRdb's own reprocessing of the public reads used fastp at Q25 and MiXCR and kept productive beta chains. Each record represents a unique CDR3 protein, reported with the most common genes and DNA among its rows. TCRdb, not the authors, supplied the V and J calls. For this sample the table gives around 570,000 distinct CDR3 sequences, of which 9% to 10% were detected only once. 2.5% to 3% of the sample lies in the top ten.

The same sample was also studied in work on yellow fever vaccine responses in identical twins. As noted in the second study: According to the authors, the vaccine-induced T cell response in identical twins seemed to be partly convergent and partly specific to each individual. In the study, vaccine-responding T cell clones were precisely tracked in identical twins.

The chain uses TRBV7-2 and TRBJ1-2; the D segment could be TRBD1, given 6 matching bases. Specimen: PBMCs. The TCR was taken from a woman aged 18 to 35 in good health. The sequenced DNA is TGTGCCAGCAGCTTAGCGCGGCTTGCGACAGGATTAACTAATGGCTACACCTTC. This translates into CASSLARLATGLTNGYTF.